A single sample is the source of the 23 T cell receptor beta chains below, sequenced in a study of T cells after yellow fever vaccination. One entry per CDR3 protein, called by TCRdb with MiXCR from the 5' RACE reads. The data hold about 180,000 distinct CDR3 sequences, with approximately 6.2% observed a single time. The sample here was CD4+ T cells sorted from PBMCs, taken on the day of the first yellow fever vaccination. These receptors all stem from a man between 18 and 29 years old who received the YFV17D yellow fever vaccine.

This clonotype was counted ten times or more. The chain combines TRBV18 with TRBJ1-1; D remains unclear. The germline gives CDR1 KGHSH, CDR2 LQKENI. The V gene lost 1 base and the J gene lost 5 bases, with 17 bases spanning the gap. The CDR3 covers 16 residues. The CDR3 nucleotides are TGTGCCAGCTCACCACTGGGAGCGGTAACGGGAACTGAAGCTTTCTTT. Residues: CASSPLGAVTGTEAFF.

This clonotype was recorded many times. This chain joins TRBV7-9 and TRBJ1-2; D is undetermined. The CDR3 totals 13 residues. V was trimmed by 6 bases and J by 3 bases, leaving 11 bases between them. Germline V gene sequence: CDR1 SEHNR, CDR2 FQNEAQ (reference sequence). CDR3 coding DNA: TGTGCCAGCAGGACGATTAGGTACTATGGCTACACCTTC. It is translated as CASRTIRYYGYTF.

In regard to this clonotype: One end of the junction is discordant with germline, which a read error may explain. The chain has TRBV6-6 and TRBJ2-3; D call uncertain. Looked up from germline, CDR1 is MNHNY and CDR2 is SVGAGI (reference sequence). The CDR3 extends over 11 amino acids. The CDR3 DNA reads TGTGCCAGCAGTAATACAGCTACGCAGTATTTT. This sequence encodes CASSNTATQYF.

This clonotype was observed a handful of times. This chain connects TRBV7-9 to TRBJ1-6, with D unresolved. V lost 5 bases and J lost 9, with 8 bases in between. Germline CDR1 is SEHNR and CDR2 is FQNEAQ (reference sequence). The CDR3 is 12 residues long. CDR3 region: CASSPDLSPLHF. CDR3 DNA sequence: TGTGCCAGCAGCCCCGATCTTTCACCCCTCCACTTT.

With regard to this clonotype: A clone one base away is much larger, so this may be a read error. CDR3 sequence reads: CASSLDRGRGGYTF. For the CDR3, the DNA is TGTGCCAGCAGTCTGGACAGGGGGCGCGGTGGCTACACCTTC. This rearrangement joins TRBV12-3 or TRBV12-4 to TRBJ1-2; 11 bases are a match to TRBD1. CDR3 length equals 14 residues. V trimming: 5 bases; J trimming: 7 bases; junction bases outside the gene matches: 6.

This clonotype was recorded many times. This chain uses TRBV25-1 with TRBJ2-3, with 11 bases that match TRBD2. V lost 3 bases, J lost 6 bases, and 2 bases stayed unmatched. CDR3 length: 14 residues. Germline values: CDR1 MGHDK, CDR2 SYGVNS. CDR3 sequence (DNA): TGTGCCAGCAGTGATCCTAGCGGGGGGGATACGCAGTATTTT. This gives the protein CASSDPSGGDTQYF.

This clonotype was seen ten or more times. V is TRBV7-8 and J is TRBJ2-4, with 7 bases identical to TRBD2. Unmatched junction bases numbered 10, after V lost 5 bases and J lost 0 bases. Germline V CDR1 and CDR2: SGHVS, FQNEAQ. CDR3 size: 17 residues. CDR3 sequence reads: CASSGEGKMLAKNIQYF. The CDR3 DNA reads as TGTGCCAGCAGCGGGGAGGGAAAAATGCTAGCCAAAAACATTCAGTACTTC.

The chain is built from TRBV4-3 and TRBJ1-4; no clear D gene. Trimming took 4 bases from V and 8 from J, leaving 17 bases between them. CDR3 length equals 15 residues. Per germline, CDR1 LGHNA and CDR2 YSLEER. CDR3: CASSRRPEVMEKLFF. The CDR3 DNA sequence: TGCGCCAGCAGCCGCCGTCCCGAAGTGATGGAAAAACTGTTTTTT.

Many counts were recorded for this clonotype. The chain uses TRBV7-2 and TRBJ1-2; 7 positions match TRBD1. Germline-derived CDR1 and CDR2 are SGHTA and FQGNSA. V trimming: 4 bases; J trimming: 2 bases; junction bases outside the gene matches: 4. CDR3 size: 14 residues. CDR3 DNA sequence: TGTGCCAGCAGCTGGGACAGAAGGAACTATGGCTACACCTTC. It codes for CASSWDRRNYGYTF.

At least ten counts were recorded for this clonotype. V is TRBV18 and J is TRBJ2-2, with D tentatively TRBD1 or TRBD2 (5 bases each). V was trimmed by 2 bases and J by 0 bases, leaving 10 bases between them. There are 16 residues in the CDR3. Germline V gives CDR1 KGHSH, CDR2 LQKENI. The CDR3 region is CASSPSGTTNTGELFF. The DNA for the CDR3 is TGTGCCAGCTCACCATCCGGGACCACGAACACCGGGGAGCTGTTTTTT. The full variable domain, completed using reference TRBV18 and TRBJ2-2, is NAGVMQNPRHLVRRRGQEARLRCSPMKGHSHVYWYRQLPEEGLKFMVYLQKENIIDESGMPKERFSAEFPKEGPSILRIQQVVRGDSAAYFCASSPSGTTNTGELFFGEGSRLTVL.

This clonotype was observed a few times. The V call is TRBV19, the J call TRBJ1-1, with D tentatively TRBD1 (5 bases). V lost 11 bases, J lost 4 bases, and 14 bases lay in between. Germline V gene sequence: CDR1 LNHDA, CDR2 SQIVND (reference sequence). The CDR3 has 12 amino acids. Here the CDR3 reads CAGPGWGTEAFF. The CDR3 nucleotides read TGTGCCGGCCCAGGGTGGGGCACTGAAGCTTTCTTT. Variable domain in full (rest from reference TRBV19 and TRBJ1-1): DGGITQSPKYLFRKEGQNVTLSCEQNLNHDAMYWYRQDPGQGLRLIYYSQIVNDFQKGDIAEGYSVSREKKESFPLTVTSAQKNPTAFYLCAGPGWGTEAFFGQGTRLTVV.

This clonotype was counted a single time. This chain links TRBV11-2 with TRBJ2-7; TRBD1 matches at 11 bases. Germline assignment: CDR1 SGHAT and CDR2 FQNNGV. V trimming: 4 bases; J trimming: 4 bases; junction bases outside the gene matches: 12. CDR3 size: 17 residues. CDR3 loop: CASSSAAIGTGGYEQYF. The CDR3 DNA is TGTGCCAGCAGCTCGGCCGCTATCGGGACAGGGGGTTACGAGCAGTACTTC. The whole variable domain, filled in from reference TRBV11-2 and TRBJ2-7, reads EAGVAQSPRYKIIEKRQSVAFWCNPISGHATLYWYQQILGQGPKLLIQFQNNGVVDDSQLPKDRFSAERLKGVDSTLKIQPAKLEDSAVYLCASSSAAIGTGGYEQYFGPGTRLTVT.

There are many counts of this clonotype. This chain links TRBV12-3 or TRBV12-4 with TRBJ1-5; D possibly corresponds to TRBD1 (6 bases). Trimming removed 3 bases from V and 6 bases from J, with 12 bases in between. The CDR3 sequence is 14 residues long. In DNA form, the CDR3 reads TGTGCCAGCAGTTTCTCCCTGACAGGTCAGCCCCAGCATTTT. Translation gives CASSFSLTGQPQHF.

The chain has TRBV5-5 and TRBJ2-7; D is possibly TRBD2 (7 bases). The ends were cut back, 4 bases at V and 7 bases at J, with 18 bases in the middle. The CDR3 runs 14 residues. The germline gives CDR1 SGHKS, CDR2 YYEKEE (reference sequence). The CDR3 region is CASSTYGGGEEQYV. CDR3 coding DNA: TGTGCCAGCAGCACATATGGCGGGGGCGAAGAGCAGTACGTC.

The chain links TRBV6-5 to TRBJ2-7, with a weak D call TRBD2 (5 bases). Trimming removed 0 bases from V and 3 bases from J, with 12 bases in between. Germline CDR1 is MNHEY and CDR2 is SVGAGI. The CDR3 is 15 residues long. This CDR3 reads CASSYSAGRGYEQYV. The CDR3 DNA is TGTGCCAGCAGTTACTCCGCCGGACGGGGCTACGAGCAGTACGTC.

Turning to this clonotype: The germline gene is not matched at one end of the junction; a read error may be the cause. This sequence joins TRBV6-1 and TRBJ2-2; D is possibly TRBD1 (5 bases). Germline CDR1 reads MNHNS; CDR2 reads SASEGT. The CDR3 extends over 13 amino acids. The CDR3 loop reads CTSKPQGGGELFF. In DNA, the CDR3 is TGTACCAGTAAACCGCAGGGCGGCGGGGAGCTGTTTTTT.

The sample holds one count of this clonotype. The chain combines TRBV5-4 with TRBJ1-1; D not resolved. Trimming left V 1 base short and J 1 base short, with 17 bases between. There are 17 residues in the CDR3. The germline gives CDR1 SGHNT, CDR2 YYREEE (reference sequence). In DNA form, the CDR3 reads TGTGCCAGCAGCTTGCCTCCTCCCCGGACGGAGAACACTGAAGCTTTCTTT. Amino acids: CASSLPPPRTENTEAFF.

This clonotype was picked up many times. The chain joins TRBV27 to TRBJ2-4; 12 bases are shared with TRBD1. V was clipped by 6 bases and J by 6 bases; unmatched bases: 6. The germline V gene has CDR1 MNHEY and CDR2 SMNVEV (reference sequence). The CDR3 is made up of 15 amino acids. The CDR3 is CASSRDRGLGNIQYF. The CDR3 DNA reads as TGTGCCAGCAGCCGGGACAGGGGGCTGGGAAACATTCAGTACTTC.

In its sample, this clonotype was seen a few times. Possible read error: a much larger clone is one base away. J is TRBJ2-3 and V is TRBV12-3 or TRBV12-4; 10 nucleotides match TRBD2. CDR3 size: 15 residues. The V segment lost 6 bases and the J segment 1 base; nucleotides outside the gene matches: 4. CDR3 sequence (DNA): TGTGCCAGCAGCCGAGGGACTAGCGGCACAGATACGCAGTATTTT. Encoded protein: CASSRGTSGTDTQYF.

There are a few counts of this clonotype. The chain recombines TRBV12-3 or TRBV12-4 with TRBJ2-2; no reliable D call. The CDR3 is 15 amino acids. V lost 6 bases and J 3 bases, leaving 14 bases between the germline ends. The chain's CDR3 is CASSNFFSDTGELFF. In nucleotides, the CDR3 is TGTGCCAGCAGCAACTTCTTTTCAGACACCGGGGAGCTGTTTTTT.

This clonotype was found a few times. This rearrangement joins TRBV5-1 to TRBJ2-5; unclear D gene. CDR1 is SGHRS and CDR2 is YFSETQ in the germline V gene. Deletions cut 0 bases from V and 1 base from J, with 7 bases between. CDR3 length: 14 amino acids. The CDR3 region has the DNA TGCGCCAGCAGCTTGGTTCCGGTCCAAGAGACCCAGTACTTC. It is translated as CASSLVPVQETQYF.

This clonotype was seen a handful of times. The V call is TRBV18, the J call TRBJ2-5; D might be TRBD1 (5 bases). V was pared by 6 bases and J by 4 bases, with 18 bases between. The germline gives CDR1 KGHSH, CDR2 LQKENI. This CDR3 is 15 amino acids long. CDR3 in amino acids: CASSRSADTGETQYF. CDR3 DNA sequence: TGTGCCAGCTCTAGAAGCGCGGACACCGGAGAGACCCAGTACTTC. Full variable domain (missing parts from reference TRBV18 and TRBJ2-5): NAGVMQNPRHLVRRRGQEARLRCSPMKGHSHVYWYRQLPEEGLKFMVYLQKENIIDESGMPKERFSAEFPKEGPSILRIQQVVRGDSAAYFCASSRSADTGETQYFGPGTRLLVL.

The V gene is TRBV7-9, the J gene TRBJ2-5; D not resolved. V was cut by 7 bases and J by 2 bases, with 11 bases left in between. The germline CDR1 and CDR2 sequences are SEHNR and FQNEAQ (reference sequence). The CDR3 runs 13 residues. The CDR3 DNA is TGTGCCAGCAAGCTAGGGATACAAGAGACCCAGTACTTC. This gives the protein CASKLGIQETQYF.